Listed here is a single T cell receptor (beta chain). The data are from a study of blood T cell repertoires in COVID-19. Methods used by the authors: For nucleated cells, counts were estimated from reference gene primer amplification. The repertoire was sequenced with immunoSEQ multiplex PCR; TCRdb's copy has only in-frame clones and lacks some. D and trimming were read from the DNA, whereas the V and J calls and clone size are those reported in that table. The sample has about 160,000 clones, just over 90% seen once. The germline CDR1 and CDR2 sequences are MNHEY and SVGAGI. The CDR3 covers 15 residues. V gave up 4 bases and J gave up 5 bases; unmatched junction bases: 8.

The rearrangement uses TRBV6-5 and TRBJ2-7, with 10 bases identical to TRBD1. The sequence came from a man aged 18 to 35 with acute or convalescent COVID-19. Sequencing used peripheral blood. CDR3 residues: CASSSQRTGGHEQYF. CDR3 nucleotide sequence: TGTGCCAGCAGTTCTCAGCGGACAGGGGGACACGAGCAGTACTTC.